This T cell receptor beta chain was recovered during a study of OX40 agonist ivuxolimab in advanced cancers. Study results and caveats: There were, on average, more expanded clones in CD8+ T cells than in CD4+.

A note on this clone: Its antigen is still unknown.

Using immunoSEQ multiplex PCR, the repertoire was profiled, and TCRdb retains in-frame clones only, with some absent. There are 91,000 or so clones in the sample; around 94% occur only once, and around 0.18% lies in the top ten. Germline CDR1 is LGHNT and CDR2 is FRNRAP. V lost 0 bases, J lost 5 bases, and 9 bases stayed unmatched. The CDR3 covers 16 residues. Specimen: CD4+ or CD8+ T cells sorted from blood, collected in a trial of the OX40 agonist ivuxolimab. This sequence joins TRBV12-5 and TRBJ2-7; 8 nucleotides agree with TRBD1. The clonotype was recovered from an adult with an advanced solid tumor such as melanoma, head and neck, liver or kidney cancer. CDR3 residues: CASGLVRYRGADEQYF. DNA of the CDR3: TGTGCTAGTGGTTTGGTACGGTACAGGGGGGCTGACGAGCAGTACTTC. The variable domain in full, completed from reference TRBV12-5 and TRBJ2-7, reads DARVTQTPRHKVTEMGQEVTMRCQPILGHNTVFWYRQTMMQGLELLAYFRNRAPLDDSGMPKDRFSAEMPDATLATLKIQPSEPRDSAVYFCASGLVRYRGADEQYFGPGTRLTVT.